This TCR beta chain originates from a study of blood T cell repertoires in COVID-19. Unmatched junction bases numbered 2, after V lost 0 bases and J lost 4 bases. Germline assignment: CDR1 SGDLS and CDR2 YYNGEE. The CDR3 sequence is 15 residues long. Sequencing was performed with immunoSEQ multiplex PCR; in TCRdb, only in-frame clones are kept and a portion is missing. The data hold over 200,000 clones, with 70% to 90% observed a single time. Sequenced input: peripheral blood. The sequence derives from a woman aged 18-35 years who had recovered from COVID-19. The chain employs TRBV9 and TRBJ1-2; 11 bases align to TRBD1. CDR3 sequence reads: CASSVAGTGGYGYTF. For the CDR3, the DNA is TGTGCCAGCAGCGTAGCAGGGACAGGGGGCTATGGCTACACCTTC.